This TCR beta chain was identified in a study of early T cells in non-severe SARS-CoV-2 infection. The length of the CDR3 is 14 residues. Germline CDR1 reads SGHRS; CDR2 reads YFSETQ. Deletions cut 6 bases from V and 1 base from J, with 13 bases between. TCRdb reprocessed the 5' RACE reads with MiXCR, giving one entry per CDR3 protein. The data contain around 58,000 distinct CDR3 sequences, less than 5.5% of them singletons. This clonotype was detected ten times or more. Sequences were obtained from whole blood. This clonotype was sampled from an adult who was a healthcare worker with PCR-confirmed SARS-CoV-2 infection or an uninfected control (not recorded which). This chain links TRBV5-1 with TRBJ1-1; the D is unclear. The CDR3 DNA follows: TGCGCCAGCAAGTTGAGGGAGGAGAACACTGAAGCTTTCTTT. Its protein is CASKLREENTEAFF. Full variable domain (missing parts from reference TRBV5-1 and TRBJ1-1): KAGVTQTPRYLIKTRGQQVTLSCSPISGHRSVSWYQQTPGQGLQFLFEYFSETQRNKGNFPGRFSGRQFSNSRSEMNVSTLELGDSALYLCASKLREENTEAFFGQGTRLTVV.